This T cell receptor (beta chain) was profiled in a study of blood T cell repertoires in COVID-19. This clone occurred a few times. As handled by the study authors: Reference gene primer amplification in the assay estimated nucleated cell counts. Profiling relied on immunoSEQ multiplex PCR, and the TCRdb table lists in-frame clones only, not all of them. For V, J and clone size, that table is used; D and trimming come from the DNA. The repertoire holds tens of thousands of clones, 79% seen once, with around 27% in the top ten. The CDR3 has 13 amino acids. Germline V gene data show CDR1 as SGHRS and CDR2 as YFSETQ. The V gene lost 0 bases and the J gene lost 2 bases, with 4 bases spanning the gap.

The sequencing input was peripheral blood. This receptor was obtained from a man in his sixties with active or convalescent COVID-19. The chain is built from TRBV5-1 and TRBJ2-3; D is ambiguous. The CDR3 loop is CASSLDSTDTQYF. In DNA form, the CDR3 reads TGCGCCAGCAGCTTGGACTCCACAGATACGCAGTATTTT.